This TCR beta chain emerged from a study of CD8+CD57+ T cells in acquired aplastic anemia. Only patients with CD8+CD57+ cell expansion on flow cytometry were chosen for sequencing. This clonotype was seen many times. Its specificity is unknown. Genomic DNA templated the TCR beta VDJ and CDR3 profiling. TCRdb re-analysed the reads in MiXCR, keeping a single row per CDR3 protein. Of about 180,000 distinct CDR3 sequences in the sample, 47% are singletons; the top ten hold approximately 1%. From germline, CDR1 is SGDLS and CDR2 YYNGEE. V gave up 7 bases and J gave up 5 bases, with 15 bases separating them. This CDR3 spans 13 amino acids. Study-wide points: Patients did not significantly differ from controls in CD8+ Simpson's diversity.

This sequence originates from a human donor with aplastic anemia. The gene calls are TRBV9 and TRBJ1-1, with D possibly TRBD1 on 6 matching bases. Material for sequencing was sorted CD4+, CD8+, or CD8+CD57+ T cells (not recorded which) from PBMCs. The CDR3 DNA reads TGTGCCAGCGGGGGGCAGGGGTGGACTGAAGCTTTCTTT. Residues: CASGGQGWTEAFF. The entire variable domain, with the rest obtained from reference TRBV9 and TRBJ1-1, is as follows: DSGVTQTPKHLITATGQRVTLRCSPRSGDLSVYWYQQSLDQGLQFLIQYYNGEERAKGNILERFSAQQFPDLHSELNLSSLELGDSALYFCASGGQGWTEAFFGQGTRLTVV.